This TCR beta chain was identified during a study of OX40 agonist ivuxolimab in advanced cancers. Broadly, across the study: Ivuxolimab, which targeted the costimulatory receptor OX40 (CD134), was an agonistic, fully human IgG2 monoclonal antibody. Of the 50 to 55 dose-escalation patients, hepatocellular carcinoma was present in about 20, melanoma in approximately 15, renal cell carcinoma in 9 and head and neck cancer in 9. The paper describes the monotherapy dose-escalation part (N of about 47 patients) of the phase I trial of ivuxolimab. In the dose-escalation cohort, 82.7% of patients were male, and the mean age was approximately 60 years, with a range of roughly 20 to 79. Partial responses were achieved by three dose-escalation patients, of whom one had hepatocellular carcinoma and two had cutaneous melanoma. Peripheral TCRbeta sequencing was intended to test whether TCR sequence diversity was altered and clonal T-cell expansion was caused by ivuxolimab. Prior anti-PD-1, anti-PD-L1 or anti-CTLA-4 therapy was permitted, and 40% of dose-escalation patients had received checkpoint inhibitors. Intravenous ivuxolimab was administered to patients every 2 weeks at six dose levels: 0.01, 0.1, 0.3, 1.5, 3 and 10 mg/kg. Results and caveats for the whole study, not just this receptor: After ivuxolimab, expanded clones were on average more numerous among CD8+ T cells than among CD4+ T cells. The antigen specificity of the peripheral T cells that underwent clonal expansion was not determined. Partial responders in the 0.1-3.0 mg/kg groups had among the lowest normalized peripheral clonal expansion, especially among CD8+ T cells. At doses from 0.1 to 3.0 mg/kg, clonal expansion was seen in both CD4+ and CD8+ blood T cells between baseline and week 6. Low levels of normalized T-cell clonal expansion were also seen in some patients who did not respond.

Patients with a history of autoimmune disease or receiving systemic immunosuppression were excluded from the trial. Peripheral blood for TCR sequencing was collected from all dose cohorts at baseline, on cycle 4 day 1, and on cycle 7 day 1. The samples were drawn from a first-in-human, open-label, multicenter phase I dose-escalation trial of ivuxolimab. The trial enrolled adults with locally advanced or metastatic head and neck squamous cell, hepatocellular, melanoma or renal cell carcinoma. Before TCR sequencing, CD4+ and CD8+ T cells were separately sorted from peripheral blood. Genomic DNA was isolated from the sorted cells so that the TCRbeta CDR3 region could be sequenced. The immunoSEQ Assay was used to sequence the TCRbeta CDR3 regions. This is the immuneACCESS table as TCRdb keeps it, with only in-frame sequences that have V and J called. A part of the clones is gone; compared with another copy, unresolved V genes explain less than half, and the rest is unexplained. For this sample there are 63,000 or so clones; approximately 80% appear just once. Of the sample, about 1.1% is held by the ten largest clones.

CDR1 SGHTA and CDR2 FQGNSA were looked up in the germline V gene. Including the terminal cysteine and phenylalanine, the CDR3 comprises 15 residues. Only CDR3 DNA is held: 45 bases, read in frame from base 1. Trimming costs V 2 bases and J 3 bases, and their ends lie 12 bases apart. Remarks on this clone: Its specific antigen is unknown. The input lacks base qualities; no much larger clone sits a single base away.

The starting material was CD4+ or CD8+ T cells sorted from blood, obtained in a trial of the OX40 agonist ivuxolimab. Here the chain combines TRBV7-2 and TRBJ2-3, with a tentative D call of TRBD1 or TRBD2, each matching 5 bases. This clonotype was sampled from an adult with an advanced solid tumor such as melanoma, head and neck, liver or kidney cancer. In nucleotide form, the sequence is TGTGCCAGCAGCTTATCCACGGGGCGGACAGATACGCAGTATTTT. It encodes CASSLSTGRTDTQYF.